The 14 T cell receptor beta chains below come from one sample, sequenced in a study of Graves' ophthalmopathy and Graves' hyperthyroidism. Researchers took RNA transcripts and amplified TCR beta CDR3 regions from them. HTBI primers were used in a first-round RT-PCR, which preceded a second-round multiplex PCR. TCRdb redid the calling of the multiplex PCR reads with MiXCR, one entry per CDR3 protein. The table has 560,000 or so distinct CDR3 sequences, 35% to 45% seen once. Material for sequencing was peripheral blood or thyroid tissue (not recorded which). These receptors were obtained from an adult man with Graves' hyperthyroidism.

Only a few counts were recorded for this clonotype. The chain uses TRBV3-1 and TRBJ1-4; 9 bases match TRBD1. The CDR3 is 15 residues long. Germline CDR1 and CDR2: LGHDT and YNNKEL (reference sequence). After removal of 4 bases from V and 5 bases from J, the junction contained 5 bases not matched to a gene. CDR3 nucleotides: TGTGCCAGCAGCCGAACAGGGGGCGAGAATGAAAAACTGTTTTTT. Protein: CASSRTGGENEKLFF.

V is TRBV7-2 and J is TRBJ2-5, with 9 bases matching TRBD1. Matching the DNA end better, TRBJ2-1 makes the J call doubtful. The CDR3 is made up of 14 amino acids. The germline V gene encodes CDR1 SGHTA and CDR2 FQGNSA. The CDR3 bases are TGTGCCAGCAGCGGGGGACAGGGAGACAATGAGCAGTTCTTC. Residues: CASSGGQGDNEQFF.

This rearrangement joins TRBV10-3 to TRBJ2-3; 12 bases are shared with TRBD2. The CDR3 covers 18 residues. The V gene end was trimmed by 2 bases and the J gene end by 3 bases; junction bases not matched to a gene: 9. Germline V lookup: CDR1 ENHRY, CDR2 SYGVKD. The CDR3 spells CAISELALTSGRTDTQYF. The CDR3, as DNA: TGTGCCATCAGTGAGCTGGCCCTTACTAGCGGGAGGACAGATACGCAGTATTTT.

CDR3 amino acids: CASSLEGGDYEQYF. The DNA of the CDR3 is TGTGCCAGCAGCTTAGAAGGGGGGGACTACGAGCAGTACTTC. The chain employs TRBV7-6 and TRBJ2-7, with a tentative D call TRBD2 (7 bases). The V end was cut by 1 base, the J end by 3 bases, with 10 bases between. Germline V lookup: CDR1 SGHVS, CDR2 FNYEAQ. The CDR3 runs to 14 residues.

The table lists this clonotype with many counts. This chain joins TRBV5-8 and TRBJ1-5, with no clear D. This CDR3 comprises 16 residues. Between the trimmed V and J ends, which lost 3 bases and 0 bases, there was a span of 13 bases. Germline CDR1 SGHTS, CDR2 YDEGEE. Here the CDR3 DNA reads TGTGCCAGCAGCTCATTGTTGGCAGATAGCAATCAGCCCCAGCATTTT. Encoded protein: CASSSLLADSNQPQHF. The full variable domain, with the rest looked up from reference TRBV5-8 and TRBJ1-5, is EAGVTQSPTHLIKTRGQQATLRCSPISGHTSVYWYQQALGLGLQFLLWYDEGEERNRGNFPPRFSGRQFPNYSSELNVNALELEDSALYLCASSSLLADSNQPQHFGDGTRLSIL.

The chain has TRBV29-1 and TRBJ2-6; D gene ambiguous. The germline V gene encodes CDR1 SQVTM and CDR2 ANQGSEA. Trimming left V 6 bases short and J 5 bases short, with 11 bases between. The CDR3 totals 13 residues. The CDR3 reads CSVDLDRANVLTF. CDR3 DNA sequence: TGCAGCGTCGATCTTGACAGGGCCAACGTCCTGACTTTC.

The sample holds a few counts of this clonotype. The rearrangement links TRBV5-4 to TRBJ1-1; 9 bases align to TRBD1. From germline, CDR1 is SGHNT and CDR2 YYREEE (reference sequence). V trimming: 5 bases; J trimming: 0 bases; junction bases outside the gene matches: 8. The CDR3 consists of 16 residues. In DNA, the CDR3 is TGTGCCAGCAGTCGTCCCGGGACAGGGCTGAACACTGAAGCTTTCTTT. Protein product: CASSRPGTGLNTEAFF.

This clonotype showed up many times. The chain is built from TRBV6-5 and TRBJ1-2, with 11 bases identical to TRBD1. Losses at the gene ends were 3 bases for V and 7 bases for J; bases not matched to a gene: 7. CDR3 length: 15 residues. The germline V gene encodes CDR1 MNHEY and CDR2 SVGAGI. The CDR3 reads CASSYDGTGGSGYTF. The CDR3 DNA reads TGTGCCAGCAGTTATGATGGGACAGGGGGAAGTGGCTACACCTTC.

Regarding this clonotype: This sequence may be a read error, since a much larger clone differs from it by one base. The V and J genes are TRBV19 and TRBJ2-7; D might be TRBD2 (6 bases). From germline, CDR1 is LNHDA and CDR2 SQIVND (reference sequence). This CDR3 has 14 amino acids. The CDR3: CASSSTGLGYEQHF. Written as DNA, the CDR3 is TGTGCCAGTTCGTCTACGGGACTTGGTTACGAGCAGCACTTC.

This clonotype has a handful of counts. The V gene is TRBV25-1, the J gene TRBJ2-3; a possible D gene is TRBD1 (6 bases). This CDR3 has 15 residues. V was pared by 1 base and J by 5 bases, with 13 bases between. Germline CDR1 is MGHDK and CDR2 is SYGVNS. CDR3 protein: CASSEFRGSRDTQYF. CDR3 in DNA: TGTGCCAGCAGTGAATTCAGGGGAAGTCGAGATACGCAGTATTTT. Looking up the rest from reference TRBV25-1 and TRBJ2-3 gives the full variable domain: EADIYQTPRYLVIGTGKKITLECSQTMGHDKMYWYQQDPGMELHLIHYSYGVNSTEKGDLSSESTVSRIRTEHFPLTLESARPSHTSQYLCASSEFRGSRDTQYFGPGTRLTVL.

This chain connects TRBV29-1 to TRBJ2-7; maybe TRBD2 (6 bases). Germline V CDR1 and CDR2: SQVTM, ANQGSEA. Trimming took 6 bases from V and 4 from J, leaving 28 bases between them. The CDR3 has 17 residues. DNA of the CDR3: TGCAGCGTCCCCGTGGCTGGGGGGAACACCGGGGGATACGAGCAGTACTTC. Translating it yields CSVPVAGGNTGGYEQYF.

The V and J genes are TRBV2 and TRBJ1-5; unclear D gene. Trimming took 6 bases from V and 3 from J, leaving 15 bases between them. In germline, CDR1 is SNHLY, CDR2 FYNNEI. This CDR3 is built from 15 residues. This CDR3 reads CASSPPRQTNQPQHF. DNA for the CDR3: TGTGCCAGCAGCCCGCCTCGACAAACCAATCAGCCCCAGCATTTT.

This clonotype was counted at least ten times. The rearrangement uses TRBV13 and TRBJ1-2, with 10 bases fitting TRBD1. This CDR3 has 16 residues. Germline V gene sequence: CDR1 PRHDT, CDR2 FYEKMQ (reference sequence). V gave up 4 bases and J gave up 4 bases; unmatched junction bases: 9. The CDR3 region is CASSSRGTGESYGYTF. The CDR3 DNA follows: TGTGCCAGCAGCTCCCGAGGGACAGGGGAAAGCTATGGCTACACCTTC.

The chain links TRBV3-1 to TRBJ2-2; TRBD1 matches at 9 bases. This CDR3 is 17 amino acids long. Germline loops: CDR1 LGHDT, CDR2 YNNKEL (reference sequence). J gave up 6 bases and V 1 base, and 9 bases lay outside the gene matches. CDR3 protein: CASSQVLDRGYAGELFF. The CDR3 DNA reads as TGTGCCAGCAGCCAAGTCCTGGACAGGGGATATGCCGGGGAGCTGTTTTTT.